One and the same sample provided the 31 T cell receptor beta chains below, sequenced in a study of T cells in Graves' hyperthyroidism and ophthalmopathy (dated by TCRdb to between 2018 and 2021). Library generation was performed with multiplex PCR. For sequencing, an Illumina HiSeq 2000 was employed. Amplification of TCR beta CDR3 regions was carried out from RNA transcripts. For the first round of RT-PCR on the TCR CDR3, the HTBI primer set was used together with the Qiagen OneStep RT-PCR kit. TCRdb itself trimmed the public reads at Q25 with fastp, ran MiXCR and retained productive beta chains. Entries that share a CDR3 protein sequence are merged under the most common genes and DNA. Across this sample there are 300,000 to 400,000 distinct CDR3 sequences, with 13% seen only once. The ten largest clones capture roughly 8.3% of the sample. Sequenced sample: blood. The receptor set was obtained from a woman aged 18-29 years with Graves' hyperthyroidism.

This clonotype was seen a handful of times. V and J are TRBV5-6 and TRBJ1-5, with 7 bases matching TRBD1. CDR1 is SGHDT, CDR2 YYEEEE, per germline. V shed 4 bases, J shed 6 bases, and the junction held 4 bases outside the gene matches. The CDR3 has 13 residues. The CDR3 sequence: CASSPRGVQPQHF. The CDR3 DNA is TGTGCCAGCAGCCCCAGGGGGGTTCAGCCCCAGCATTTT.

This clonotype was recorded at least ten times. The V gene is TRBV3-1, the J gene TRBJ2-3; D is unresolved. Deletions cut 0 bases from V and 5 bases from J, with 3 bases between. Looked up from germline, CDR1 is LGHDT and CDR2 is YNNKEL (reference sequence). This CDR3 is 12 amino acids long. CDR3 residues: CASSQDRDTQYF. The CDR3 region has the DNA TGTGCCAGCAGCCAAGATAGAGATACGCAGTATTTT.

The chain employs TRBV7-3 and TRBJ2-1, with 8 bases aligning to TRBD2. There are 22 residues in the CDR3. CDR1 SGHTA and CDR2 FQGTGA come from the germline V gene. Germline trimming cut 0 bases from V and 0 bases from J; bases unmatched to any gene: 19. The CDR3 bases are TGTGCCAGCAGCTTAACTCCCCAATCCCGGCTAGCGGGTGTTAGCTCCTACAATGAGCAGTTCTTC. It codes for CASSLTPQSRLAGVSSYNEQFF. Full variable domain (remainder filled in from reference TRBV7-3 and TRBJ2-1): GAGVSQTPSNKVTEKGKYVELRCDPISGHTALYWYRQSLGQGPEFLIYFQGTGAADDSGLPNDRFFAVRPEGSVSTLKIQRTERGDSAVYLCASSLTPQSRLAGVSSYNEQFFGPGTRLTVL.

Ten or more counts support this clonotype. The V gene is TRBV9, the J gene TRBJ2-1, with D unclear. The germline V gene has CDR1 SGDLS and CDR2 YYNGEE. The CDR3 runs 12 residues. Trimming removed 0 bases at V and 5 bases at J, with 3 bases between. As DNA, the CDR3 is TGTGCCAGCAGCGTAGGCAACAATGAGCAGTTCTTC. Protein: CASSVGNNEQFF.

The genes are TRBV28 and TRBJ1-2, with 8 bases aligning to TRBD1. CDR1 is MDHEN and CDR2 is SYDVKM in the germline V gene. V was clipped by 7 bases and J by 8 bases; unmatched bases: 15. The length of the CDR3 is 15 residues. The CDR3 nucleotides read TGTGCCAGCACCGACCCCCCCCAGGGGGCAAGAGGCTACACCTTC. Its protein product is CASTDPPQGARGYTF.

This clonotype occurred many times. The chain is built from TRBV20-1 and TRBJ2-3; a weak D match, TRBD2 (6 bases). In germline, CDR1 is DFQATT, CDR2 SNEGSKA (reference sequence). The ends were cut back, 1 base at V and 0 bases at J, with 11 bases in the middle. The CDR3 is made up of 15 amino acids. The CDR3 spells CSARGDLISTDTQYF. DNA for the CDR3: TGCAGTGCTAGAGGGGACTTAATTAGCACAGATACGCAGTATTTT.

This clonotype occurred many times. The J gene is TRBJ2-1, the V gene TRBV14, with TRBD1 identical over 12 bases. CDR3 length equals 15 residues. The V and J ends lost 6 bases and 9 bases, in that order; junction bases with no gene match: 9. Germline lookup yields CDR1 SGHDN and CDR2 FVKESK. The DNA for the CDR3 is TGTGCCAGCAGTCGTCCCGGGACAGGGGGCTCTGAGCAGTTCTTC. This encodes CASSRPGTGGSEQFF.

This clonotype has at least ten counts. The genes are TRBV27 and TRBJ2-7; the D gene is possibly TRBD2 (6 bases). Germline CDR1 MNHEY, CDR2 SMNVEV (reference sequence). The V and J ends lost 0 bases and 5 bases respectively, with 8 bases between them. This CDR3 spans 13 amino acids. DNA of the CDR3: TGTGCCAGCAGTTTATCGGAGGGTAACGAGCAGTACTTC. Protein product: CASSLSEGNEQYF.

This clonotype was detected ten times or more. CDR3 DNA sequence: TGTGCCAGCAGTTACGGACCTCTAGCGGTCCTAGACTACGAGCAGTACTTC. As protein: CASSYGPLAVLDYEQYF. The V call is TRBV6-2 or TRBV6-3, the J call TRBJ2-7; 7 bases align to TRBD2. This CDR3 region has 17 residues. Unmatched junction bases numbered 13, after V lost 2 bases and J lost 3 bases. Germline V gene data show CDR1 as MNHEY and CDR2 as SVGEGT.

The sample holds many counts of this clonotype. As DNA, the CDR3 is TGCAGTGCTCAGCCCGGGACAGGGGTTGAGACCCAGTACTTC. This codes for CSAQPGTGVETQYF. V gene TRBV20-1 combines with J gene TRBJ2-5; TRBD1 matches 10 bases. With 5 bases clipped from V and 5 bases from J, the junction kept 8 bases outside the gene matches. CDR3 length equals 14 residues. Per the germline V gene, CDR1 is DFQATT and CDR2 is SNEGSKA (reference sequence).

A remark on this clonotype: A single base separates this from a much larger clone, so it may be a read error. The V call is TRBV29-1, the J call TRBJ2-7; possibly TRBD2 for D (6 bases). The germline V gene has CDR1 SQVTM and CDR2 ANQGSEA. This CDR3 region has 15 residues. Trimming shortened V by 6 bases and J by 1 base, and 19 bases separated the two germline ends. CDR3 DNA sequence: TGCAGCGTGGCCGTTTACGCCGGGGGATCCTACGAGCAGTACTTC. Translated: CSVAVYAGGSYEQYF.

This clonotype was picked up a small number of times. The chain carries TRBV4-1 and TRBJ2-5, with 7 bases matching TRBD2. With V trimmed by 6 bases and J by 4 bases, 8 bases remained unmatched. This CDR3 has 14 residues. The germline V gene encodes CDR1 MGHRA and CDR2 YSYEKL. This chain's CDR3 is CASRQIAGRETQYF. The CDR3 DNA sequence: TGCGCCAGCAGGCAAATAGCGGGTCGAGAGACCCAGTACTTC.

This clonotype was recorded many times. This sequence joins TRBV6-1 and TRBJ1-5; D unclear. The CDR3 extends over 15 amino acids. The germline V and J ends were trimmed by 2 bases and 5 bases, with 13 bases remaining between them. CDR1 is MNHNS, CDR2 SASEGT, per germline. The CDR3 DNA is TGTGCCAGCAGTGAAATGGTAGTAGATTATCAGCCCCAGCATTTT. Protein sequence: CASSEMVVDYQPQHF.

This clonotype occurred many times. The chain couples TRBV28 to TRBJ2-3, with a possible D match to TRBD1 (5 bases). Germline V CDR1 and CDR2: MDHEN, SYDVKM. V lost 8 bases and J 7 bases, leaving 16 bases between the germline ends. This CDR3 spans 13 amino acids. The CDR3: CASRIETVNTQYF. DNA for the CDR3: TGTGCCAGCCGAATAGAGACAGTTAATACGCAGTATTTT.

The V and J genes are TRBV19 and TRBJ2-3; TRBD2 is a possible D gene (6 bases). V was trimmed by 6 bases and J by 2 bases, leaving 15 bases between them. From germline, CDR1 is LNHDA and CDR2 SQIVND (reference sequence). The CDR3 has 15 residues. The CDR3 region has the DNA TGTGCCAGTAGCTCAGGGTCGGGGGACACAGATACGCAGTATTTT. This sequence encodes CASSSGSGDTDTQYF.

This clonotype was counted ten times or more. The gene calls are TRBV18 and TRBJ2-7; 11 bases are a match to TRBD2. Germline-derived CDR1 and CDR2 are KGHSH and LQKENI. This CDR3 has 15 residues. The J segment lost 7 bases and the V segment lost 0 bases, leaving 5 bases of the junction unmatched. CDR3 nucleotide sequence: TGTGCCAGCTCACCACCCGCGACTAGCGGGACAGAGCAGTACTTC. Translation: CASSPPATSGTEQYF.

This clonotype occurred many times. CDR3: CASSPRQGAMDTQYF. CDR3 DNA sequence: TGTGCCAGCTCACCCCGACAGGGGGCTATGGATACGCAGTATTTT. This chain links TRBV18 with TRBJ2-3; 10 nucleotides line up with TRBD1. Germline CDR1 is KGHSH and CDR2 is LQKENI. This CDR3 contains 15 residues. Trimming took 3 bases from V and 6 from J; bases not matched to a gene: 6.

The rearrangement uses TRBV19 and TRBJ2-5; no reliable D call. CDR3 length: 13 amino acids. Germline V lookup: CDR1 LNHDA, CDR2 SQIVND (reference sequence). Trimming took 5 bases from V and 2 from J, leaving 9 bases between them. CDR3 bases: TGTGCCAGTAGTGACCAGATACAAGAGACCCAGTACTTC. It is translated as CASSDQIQETQYF.

Only a few counts were recorded for this clonotype. This chain uses TRBV9 with TRBJ2-7, with TRBD2 identical over 12 bases. This CDR3 is built from 16 residues. Germline CDR1 is SGDLS and CDR2 is YYNGEE. V shed 4 bases and J 7 bases; nucleotides not matched to a gene: 12. CDR3 nucleotide sequence: TGTGCCAGCAGCCCAGCCGGGACTAGCGGGCATGTGGAGCAGTACTTC. Protein product: CASSPAGTSGHVEQYF.

The sample holds many counts of this clonotype. CDR3 region: CATSAEQGTDTQYF. The DNA for the CDR3 is TGTGCCACCAGTGCCGAACAGGGAACAGATACGCAGTATTTT. The chain links TRBV24-1 to TRBJ2-3; tentative D call: TRBD1 (6 bases). V lost 5 bases, J lost 3 bases, and 11 bases lay in between. CDR1 is KGHDR and CDR2 is SFDVKD in the germline V gene. The CDR3 sequence is 14 residues long.

This clonotype was seen many times. The chain combines TRBV7-8 with TRBJ2-7, with TRBD2 matching over 14 bases. Germline V gives CDR1 SGHVS, CDR2 FQNEAQ. The CDR3 spans 18 residues. The V segment lost 3 bases and the J segment 7 bases; nucleotides outside the gene matches: 14. CDR3 protein: CASSFSPWGLAGAPEQYF. The DNA of the CDR3 is TGTGCCAGCAGCTTCAGTCCGTGGGGACTAGCGGGAGCCCCTGAGCAGTACTTC.

The table lists this clonotype with a few counts. This chain links TRBV19 with TRBJ2-1; D is perhaps TRBD2 (7 bases). This CDR3 region has 15 residues. Trimming cost V 3 bases and J 5 bases, with 14 bases left between them. CDR1 LNHDA and CDR2 SQIVND come from the germline V gene (reference sequence). Written as DNA, the CDR3 is TGTGCCAGTAGTATTCGGGGGGCTCACAACAATGAGCAGTTCTTC. Translated, it gives CASSIRGAHNNEQFF.

This clonotype was counted many times. The genes are TRBV20-1 and TRBJ2-1, with 10 bases aligning to TRBD2. V trimming: 2 bases; J trimming: 7 bases; junction bases outside the gene matches: 14. CDR3 length: 17 amino acids. Per the germline V gene, CDR1 is DFQATT and CDR2 is SNEGSKA (reference sequence). The CDR3 spells CSARYGAGGPRENEQFF. The CDR3 nucleotides read TGCAGTGCTAGATATGGAGCGGGAGGGCCTCGGGAAAATGAGCAGTTCTTC.

This clonotype turned up a few times. V is TRBV19 and J is TRBJ1-2, with D unresolved. Germline assignment: CDR1 LNHDA and CDR2 SQIVND (reference sequence). V shed 10 bases and J shed 1 base, with 13 bases lying between them. The CDR3 spans 13 residues. CDR3 DNA sequence: TGTGCCACCACTCCCGACGGTAACTATGGCTACACCTTC. Amino acids: CATTPDGNYGYTF.

This clonotype was recorded at least ten times. The chain joins TRBV6-1 to TRBJ2-3; TRBD2 aligns across 15 bases. This CDR3 is built from 21 residues. The junction had 16 bases not matched to a gene; V was cut back by 5 bases and J by 1 base. CDR1 is MNHNS, CDR2 SASEGT, per germline. The CDR3 region is CASSTRDGLAGGQTGTDTQYF. The CDR3 DNA follows: TGTGCCAGCAGTACCCGGGATGGACTAGCGGGGGGGCAAACTGGCACAGATACGCAGTATTTT.

This clonotype showed up many times. The V and J genes are TRBV12-3 or TRBV12-4 and TRBJ2-7; possibly TRBD2 for D (6 bases). V was trimmed by 5 bases and J by 4 bases, leaving 21 bases between them. The CDR3 has 16 amino acids. CDR3 sequence reads: CASSDPDGDGTYEQYF. CDR3 nucleotides: TGTGCCAGCAGTGACCCCGACGGGGACGGGACTTACGAGCAGTACTTC.

The sample holds many counts of this clonotype. The chain joins TRBV27 to TRBJ1-5; D may be TRBD1 (5 bases). The CDR3 covers 13 residues. V lost 5 bases to trimming and J lost 6 bases, with 11 bases between them. Germline V gives CDR1 MNHEY, CDR2 SMNVEV (reference sequence). Written as DNA, the CDR3 is TGTGCCAGCAGTATCGCCGGGGGTCAGCCCCAGCATTTT. Residues: CASSIAGGQPQHF.

The V gene is TRBV2, the J gene TRBJ2-3, with TRBD2 matching 9 bases. Germline loops: CDR1 SNHLY, CDR2 FYNNEI. CDR3 length: 16 amino acids. Trimming cost V 1 base and J 1 base; bases outside gene matches: 3. In DNA, the CDR3 is TGTGCCAGCAGTGAAGACGTAGCGGGAGGCACAGATACGCAGTATTTT. Amino acids: CASSEDVAGGTDTQYF.

This clonotype was picked up a small number of times. It may be a read error: a sequence one base away is much more abundant. V is TRBV20-1 and J is TRBJ2-3; TRBD2 matches 11 bases. CDR3 length equals 17 residues. Germline values: CDR1 DFQATT, CDR2 SNEGSKA (reference sequence). V lost 4 bases and J lost 9; bases outside the gene matches: 18. Written as DNA, the CDR3 is TGCAGTGCTACCTCAACCGGGACTAGCGGCACCTTAGGGACGCAGTATTTT. It translates to CSATSTGTSGTLGTQYF.

V is TRBV4-1 and J is TRBJ2-7, with a possible D match to TRBD2 (7 bases). V shed 1 base and J shed 7 bases, with 17 bases lying between them. The CDR3 covers 15 residues. Per germline, CDR1 MGHRA and CDR2 YSYEKL. The CDR3 bases are TGCGCCAGCAGCCAAGGTGGGGGGGCGACGAGGGAGCAGTACTTC. Translation gives CASSQGGGATREQYF.

This clonotype appeared many times. The rearrangement links TRBV27 to TRBJ1-5; 9 bases line up with TRBD1. The CDR3 has 17 amino acids. Germline V gene lookup returns CDR1 MNHEY and CDR2 SMNVEV (reference sequence). Losses at the gene ends were 4 bases for V and 0 bases for J; bases not matched to a gene: 7. CDR3 DNA: TGTGCCAGCAGTTGGGACAGGGCGTCATATAGCAATCAGCCCCAGCATTTT. This codes for CASSWDRASYSNQPQHF.